The 8 T cell receptor beta chains below come from one sample, sequenced in a study of CD4 T cells in relation to SARS-CoV-2 and coronaviruses. These receptors are not linked to any known antigen. Data came from immunoSEQ multiplex PCR; TCRdb stores just in-frame clones and leaves some out. The table records roughly 25,000 clones, 75% to 80% of them present only once. CD4+ T cells from unexposed donors were obtained before the COVID-19 pandemic (2011-2018). The cells were cultured for approximately ten days before CD4+ T cells were isolated. The sample consisted of CD4+ T cells from PBMCs, cultured in vitro. Receptors were obtained from a human donor in good health.

The rearrangement uses TRBV7-3 and TRBJ2-1; 14 bases are shared with TRBD2. V trimming: 4 bases; J trimming: 9 bases; junction bases outside the gene matches: 8. The CDR3 is made up of 16 amino acids. Per germline, CDR1 SGHTA and CDR2 FQGTGA. The CDR3 DNA reads as TGTGCCAGCAGCTCTACAGGGGGACTAGCGGGAGTTGAGCAGTTCTTC. Its translation: CASSSTGGLAGVEQFF. Complete variable domain (other parts from reference TRBV7-3 and TRBJ2-1): GAGVSQTPSNKVTEKGKYVELRCDPISGHTALYWYRQSLGQGPEFLIYFQGTGAADDSGLPNDRFFAVRPEGSVSTLKIQRTERGDSAVYLCASSSTGGLAGVEQFFGPGTRLTVL.

The chain recombines TRBV5-1 with TRBJ2-7; 7 bases map to TRBD1. The CDR3 runs to 14 residues. Looked up from germline, CDR1 is SGHRS and CDR2 is YFSETQ. V lost 0 bases, J lost 1 base, and 1 base stayed unmatched. Here the CDR3 reads CASSLAGQSYEQYF. As DNA, the CDR3 is TGCGCCAGCAGCTTGGCGGGACAGTCCTACGAGCAGTACTTC.

The V and J genes are TRBV7-8 and TRBJ1-6; TRBD1 matches 9 bases. The CDR3 has 14 amino acids. J was trimmed by 10 bases and V by 4 bases; bases with no gene match: 5. Germline V gives CDR1 SGHVS, CDR2 FQNEAQ. The CDR3 coding sequence is TGTGCCAGCAGCTCGGACAGGGGTGGCTCACCCCTCCACTTT. Its translation: CASSSDRGGSPLHF.

V usage is TRBV18 and J usage is TRBJ2-5; D ambiguous. Germline V lookup: CDR1 KGHSH, CDR2 LQKENI. The germline V and J ends were trimmed by 3 bases and 2 bases, with 4 bases remaining between them. This CDR3 has 12 residues. The CDR3 DNA sequence: TGTGCCAGCTCACCGACTCAAGAGACCCAGTACTTC. Translated: CASSPTQETQYF.

Only a few counts were recorded for this clone. This chain uses TRBV7-9 with TRBJ2-1; weak D call: TRBD2 (6 bases). V lost 8 bases to trimming and J lost 8 bases, with 22 bases between them. Per the germline V gene, CDR1 is SEHNR and CDR2 is FQNEAQ (reference sequence). CDR3 size: 15 residues. CDR3 protein: CASASRREEAYEQFF. As DNA, the CDR3 is TGTGCCAGCGCATCGAGGAGGGAAGAGGCCTATGAGCAGTTCTTC. Drawing the rest from reference TRBV7-9 and TRBJ2-1, the complete variable domain is DTGVSQNPRHKITKRGQNVTFRCDPISEHNRLYWYRQTLGQGPEFLTYFQNEAQLEKSRLLSDRFSAERPKGSFSTLEIQRTEQGDSAMYLCASASRREEAYEQFFGPGTRLTVL.

This clone was detected only once. V usage is TRBV6-2 or TRBV6-3 and J usage is TRBJ2-3, with TRBD2 as a possible D gene (6 bases). CDR3 length: 14 amino acids. CDR1 and CDR2 (germline): MNHEY, SVGEGT. The ends were cut back, 2 bases at V and 4 bases at J, with 10 bases in the middle. This chain's CDR3 is CASSYRENPDTQYF. The CDR3, as DNA: TGTGCCAGCAGTTACCGGGAGAACCCAGATACGCAGTATTTT.

This chain uses TRBV19 with TRBJ2-6, with D possibly being TRBD2 (5 bases). With 5 bases removed from V and 0 bases from J, the gap between germline ends came to 8 bases. The CDR3 runs 15 residues. CDR1 LNHDA and CDR2 SQIVND come from the germline V gene (reference sequence). CDR3 sequence (DNA): TGTGCCAGTAGTGAAGCGGTCTCTGGGGCCAACGTCCTGACTTTC. It encodes CASSEAVSGANVLTF.

The V call is TRBV9, the J call TRBJ2-1; 9 bases are a match to TRBD2. Germline CDR1 SGDLS, CDR2 YYNGEE. This CDR3 is 17 amino acids long. J was trimmed by 3 bases and V by 4 bases; bases with no gene match: 11. CDR3 in amino acids: CASSLRGSGRIYNEQFF. CDR3 nucleotide sequence: TGTGCCAGCAGCCTTAGGGGTAGCGGGAGAATCTACAATGAGCAGTTCTTC.